This T cell receptor beta chain was sequenced for a study of cytomegalovirus exposure and HLA in healthy donors (dated by TCRdb to 2015 to 2018). At the level of the whole study: An earlier analysis of some 600 of the donors reported 276 Gb of sequence data and around 120 million unique TCR beta sequences obtained from about 179 million T cells. In a later genetic analysis, genome-wide SNP genotypes for about 55% of the roughly 700 donors were used, and that subset was treated as a discovery cohort. To predict cytomegalovirus infection status, the study combined high-throughput TCR immunosequencing, statistical association of individual TCRs with disease status, and machine learning. To decide whether each TCR beta V gene segment behaved as functional or pseudogenic, an earlier analysis of some 580 of the donors relied on high-throughput TCR beta sequencing. The number of typed donors differed by locus: 629-630 for A, B, C, DRB1 and DQB1; approximately 520 for DQA1; 600 to 610 for DPA1; and about 450 for DPB1. A later analysis re-analyzed previously published TCR beta repertoires from 650 to 800 donors and added high-resolution HLA genotyping to study TCR occurrence patterns. Four or five DR-DQ haplotypes were handled as single units for association and clustering because linkage in the cohort was strong. Of the roughly 400 genotyped donors, approximately 83% fell in the genetic ancestry cluster associated with self-reported Caucasian donors. About 320 gigabases of sequencing data and around 87 million unique TCR sequences were included in an early release covering about 700 HLA-typed donors. Every discovery cohort repertoire had been produced on one sequencing platform. A separate validation cohort of roughly 130 different subjects was used in addition to the approximately 670-subject first cohort. Donor age, sex, ethnicity and CMV serostatus were compiled together with the repertoire data. HLA typing covered class I and class II loci at four-digit resolution. Rather than using new phenotypic data, the later analysis identified candidate immune exposures from TCR beta sequences and from how often those sequences occurred across donors. The study profiled the T cell repertoires of hundreds of subjects by immunosequencing and related them to cytomegalovirus serostatus. Among around 400 genotyped donors of the cohort, an average of approximately 220,000 unique TCR beta nucleotide sequences was sequenced per donor, of which about 18% were non-productive. The study aimed to test whether cataloging public T cell receptors could reveal signatures of past pathogen exposure.

The cohort comprised around 690 healthy bone marrow donors. At the time of sampling, every cohort member was nominally healthy, though immune exposures that went unrecorded were likely present. The donor was CMV seropositive and was included in the group of some 290 seropositive cohort members. Each donor provided a peripheral blood sample, and peripheral blood mononuclear cells were used for TCR beta sequencing. Genomic DNA was extracted from the blood cell samples with the Qiagen DNeasy Blood Extraction Kit. General conclusions and limits of the study: For the cohort, immune exposure information was limited to CMV serostatus. According to a later analysis, TCR association rates differed among HLA loci, with DRB1 alleles showing the most associated TCRs and HLA-C alleles showing the fewest. In this cohort, only TCR beta chains were sequenced, and detectable features were limited by the absence of alpha or paired-chain data. According to a later genetic analysis, donors in an Asian-associated ancestry cluster had fewer N-insertions in productive TCRs than the approximately 700-donor mean. In vitro tests confirmed that a few of the cytomegalovirus-associated TCR beta chains recognize cytomegalovirus antigens. Broadly in line with IMGT annotations, most TCR beta V segments showed up in productive rearrangements about 87% or about 30% of the time in an earlier analysis of around 600 of the donors. When HLA alleles, especially DR and DQ, strongly co-occurred, TCR associations were difficult to assign to individual alleles. The 87-base-pair reads could not distinguish some IMGT-functional V segments, including TRBV6-2 and TRBV6-3, so those segments were excluded. Linkage disequilibrium might explain the correlated functional status among segregating V segments, but an unknown experimental factor could not be excluded. In a later analysis, 16,951 TCR beta sequences were associated with specific HLA alleles at a false discovery rate of 0.05. In a later analysis, HLA-associated TCR beta chains were found to be more clonally expanded and to have lower generation probabilities than equally common non-associated chains. A further reported finding was that TCR beta sequences accurately predicted the HLA-A and HLA-B alleles for most subjects in the first cohort. Most TCR sequences were seen in very few donors, while some public TCRs were found in many individuals. In a later analysis, most CMV-associated TCR beta chains were found to appear HLA-restricted, with HLA associations seemingly driven largely by CMV exposure. In the study, 164 TCR beta chains were listed as associated with cytomegalovirus. Presence/absence analyses assumed roughly uniform sequencing depth across donors, an assumption that may not hold. In a later analysis, several top co-occurrence clusters were reported to appear linked to parvovirus B19, influenza, CMV and Epstein-Barr virus. In both the original and validation cohorts, the classifier was reported to diagnose cytomegalovirus status with high specificity and sensitivity. The earlier analysis of approximately 590 of the donors excluded 15 to 20 rarely observed V segments, including chromosome 9 orphons, because counts were too low. The authors suggested that the approach could potentially be generalized to other disease states and immunological phenotypes. In a later genetic analysis, a missense DCLRE1C variant was associated with V-gene and J-gene trimming of TCR beta chains, and the association was replicated in an independent cohort. Because HLA typing was missing for some donors at each locus, association tests included only the typed subset. A cluster of highly shared sequence variants was judged likely to represent a technical artifact of the sequencing pipeline.

CDR1 and CDR2 were assigned from the germline V gene (reference sequence) as SEHNR and FQNEAQ. CDR3 length: 15 amino acids, cysteine to phenylalanine. The kept DNA is CDR3 alone, 45 bases in frame from the first base. Compared with germline, V lacks 5 bases and J lacks 7 bases; bases without a gene match: 13. For this clone: Its antigen target is currently unknown. Base-call qualities are not available, and no considerably larger clone is one nucleotide away.

Library construction relied on the immunoSEQ multiplex PCR assay. A mixture of 60 forward primers for TCR Vbeta segments and 13 reverse primers for TCR Jbeta segments was used in the multiplex PCR. Amplification of the CDR3 region of rearranged TCR beta genes was performed with a multiplex PCR assay on genomic DNA. On the Illumina HiSeq System, the amplified TCR beta libraries were sequenced as 87-base-pair reads. As for the authors' bioinformatics: In a later analysis, 77 million or so unique TCR beta chains were counted across the roughly 700 repertoires, and some 10 million of these chains were shared by at least two donors. A nearest-neighbor algorithm error-corrected the raw reads and collapsed the reads into unique sequences, merging closely related sequences to remove PCR and sequencing errors. To assign V, D and J gene segments, CDR3 sequences were aligned to IMGT reference sequences. For a sequence to be retained, at least a six-nucleotide match to both a V gene segment and a J gene segment was required. Rearrangements were called productive when the CDR3 lacked stop codons and stayed in frame with V and J; all others were non-productive. CDR3 was defined by IMGT convention, running from the second conserved V-encoded cysteine to the conserved J-encoded phenylalanine. The earlier analysis of about 590 of the donors excluded sequences that lacked an unambiguous match to a single V gene segment. An earlier analysis of fewer than 750 of the donors classified V segments as functional when productive rearrangements were above 56.7% and as segregating when the standard deviation between donors was above 5%. A statistical classification framework was built for diagnosing cytomegalovirus status from the catalog of TCR beta chain sequences. V and J gene assignment, in a later analysis, came from comparing TCR nucleotide sequences with IMGT/GENE-DB human TR gene sequences. Using the TCRdist pipeline, a later analysis assigned CDR3 sequences along with most-parsimonious VDJ recombination scenarios. In a later analysis, each TCR beta chain was defined by its CDR3 amino acid sequence together with its V-gene family, and reads lacking a unique V-gene family were excluded. To address suspected cross-contamination and a sequencing artifact, a later analysis removed some 620 highly shared, low-generation-probability nucleotide sequences. In a later analysis, a clonal expansion index was calculated for each public chain from normalized within-repertoire ranks of inferred template counts. In a later analysis, generation probabilities were computed using a VDJ recombination model fitted to out-of-frame rearrangements, and the results were checked against IGoR. Hypergeometric tests were used in a later analysis to score TCR-TCR, TCR-HLA and TCR-CMV co-occurrence, with a repertoire-size bias correction applied to the TCR pairs. In a later analysis, false discovery rates were estimated by permuting HLA or CMV assignments 20 times. In a later analysis, co-occurring TCRs were grouped using DBSCAN, and TCRdist sequence similarity was added for clustering within HLA-allele-positive subsets. Repertoires with fewer than 30,000 or more than 120,000 public chains, plus five repertoires with anomalous nucleotide sharing, were excluded from co-occurrence clustering. TCRdb mirrors the immuneACCESS table, restricted to in-frame sequences. Some clones are absent from its copies; in checked studies, under half trace to an unresolved V gene, and the reason for the others is unknown. V and J calls and clone size are as listed in that table; D and trimming were resolved from the DNA. The sample includes about 120,000 clones, with 80% observed a single time. The top ten clonotypes cover 8.8% of the sample.

Sequencing was done on a sample of PBMCs. The rearrangement combines TRBV7-9 with TRBJ1-2; 7 bases in between match TRBD1. The source is a female donor in good health and CMV-seropositive. The nucleotides read TGTGCCAGCAGCCCGGGCTACGAGGGGGCTGGTGGCTACACCTTC. This gives the protein CASSPGYEGAGGYTF.